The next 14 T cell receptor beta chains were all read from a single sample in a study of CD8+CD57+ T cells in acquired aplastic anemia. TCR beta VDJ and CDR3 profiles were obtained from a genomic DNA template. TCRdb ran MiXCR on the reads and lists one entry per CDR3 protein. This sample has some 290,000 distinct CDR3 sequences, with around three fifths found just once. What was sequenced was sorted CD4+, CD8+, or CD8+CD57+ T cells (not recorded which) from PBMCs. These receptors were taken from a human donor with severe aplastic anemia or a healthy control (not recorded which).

The CDR3 DNA follows: TGCAGTGCTACGAGAGAGCGGGCGTACAATGAGCAGTTCTTC. It codes for CSATRERAYNEQFF. The genes are TRBV20-1 and TRBJ2-1, with a possible D match to TRBD2 (6 bases). The CDR3 has 14 residues. The V and J ends lost 4 bases and 4 bases respectively, with 14 bases between them. Germline loops: CDR1 DFQATT, CDR2 SNEGSKA (reference sequence).

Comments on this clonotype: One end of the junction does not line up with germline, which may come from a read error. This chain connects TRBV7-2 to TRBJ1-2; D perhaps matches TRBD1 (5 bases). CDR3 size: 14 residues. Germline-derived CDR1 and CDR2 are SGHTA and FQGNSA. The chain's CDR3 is CASSQGDGSYGYTF. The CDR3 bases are TGCGCCAGCAGCCAAGGGGACGGATCCTATGGCTACACCTTC. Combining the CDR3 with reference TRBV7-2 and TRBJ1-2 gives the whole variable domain GAGVSQSPSNKVTEKGKDVELRCDPISGHTALYWYRQSLGQGLEFLIYFQGNSAPDKSGLPSDRFSAERTGGSVSTLTIQRTQQEDSAVYLCASSQGDGSYGYTFGSGTRLTVV.

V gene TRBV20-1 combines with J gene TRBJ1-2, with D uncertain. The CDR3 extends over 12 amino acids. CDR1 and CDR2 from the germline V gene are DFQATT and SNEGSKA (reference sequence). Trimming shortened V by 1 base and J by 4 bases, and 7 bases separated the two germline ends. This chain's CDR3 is CSARGTTYGYTF. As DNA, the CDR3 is TGCAGTGCTAGAGGGACCACCTATGGCTACACCTTC.

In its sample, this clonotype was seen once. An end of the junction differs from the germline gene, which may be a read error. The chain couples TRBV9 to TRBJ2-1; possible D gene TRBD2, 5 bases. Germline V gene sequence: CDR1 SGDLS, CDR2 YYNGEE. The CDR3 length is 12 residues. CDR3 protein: CASSPGPGELFF. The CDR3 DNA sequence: TGTGCCAGCAGCCCTGGACCTGGGGAGCTGTTCTTC.

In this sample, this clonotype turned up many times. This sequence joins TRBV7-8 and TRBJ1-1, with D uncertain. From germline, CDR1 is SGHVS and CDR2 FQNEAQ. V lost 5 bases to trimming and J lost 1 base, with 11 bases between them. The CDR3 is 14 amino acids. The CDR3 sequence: CASSRWTENTEAFF. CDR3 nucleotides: TGTGCCAGCAGCCGGTGGACTGAGAACACTGAAGCTTTCTTT.

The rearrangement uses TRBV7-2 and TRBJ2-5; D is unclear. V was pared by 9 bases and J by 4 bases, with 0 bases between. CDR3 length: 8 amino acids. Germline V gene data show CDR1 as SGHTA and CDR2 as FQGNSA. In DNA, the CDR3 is TGTGCCAGAGAGACCCAGTACTTC. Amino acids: CARETQYF.

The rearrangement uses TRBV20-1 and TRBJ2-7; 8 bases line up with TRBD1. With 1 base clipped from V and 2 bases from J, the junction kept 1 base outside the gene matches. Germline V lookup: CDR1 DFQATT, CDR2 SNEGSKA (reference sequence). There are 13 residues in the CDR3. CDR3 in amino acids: CSARGTGTYEQYF. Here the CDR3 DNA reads TGCAGTGCTAGAGGGACAGGGACCTACGAGCAGTACTTC.

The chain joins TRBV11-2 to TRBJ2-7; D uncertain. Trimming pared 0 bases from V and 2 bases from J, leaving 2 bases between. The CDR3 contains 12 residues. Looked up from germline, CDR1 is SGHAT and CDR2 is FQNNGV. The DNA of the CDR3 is TGTGCCAGCAGCTTAGAAGCCTACGAGCAGTACTTC. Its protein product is CASSLEAYEQYF.

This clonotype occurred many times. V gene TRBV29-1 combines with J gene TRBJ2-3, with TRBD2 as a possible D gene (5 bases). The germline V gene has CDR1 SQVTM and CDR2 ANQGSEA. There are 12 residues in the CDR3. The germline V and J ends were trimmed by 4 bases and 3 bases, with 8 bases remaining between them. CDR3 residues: CSVGPGTDTQYF. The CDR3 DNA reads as TGCAGCGTTGGTCCGGGGACAGATACGCAGTATTTT.

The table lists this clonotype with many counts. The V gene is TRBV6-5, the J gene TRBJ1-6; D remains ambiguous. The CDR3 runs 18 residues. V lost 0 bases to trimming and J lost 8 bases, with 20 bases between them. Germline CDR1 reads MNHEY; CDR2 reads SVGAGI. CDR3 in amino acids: CASSYSPGSLYGDSPLHF. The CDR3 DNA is TGTGCCAGCAGTTACTCGCCGGGGTCCTTATACGGGGATTCACCCCTCCACTTT.

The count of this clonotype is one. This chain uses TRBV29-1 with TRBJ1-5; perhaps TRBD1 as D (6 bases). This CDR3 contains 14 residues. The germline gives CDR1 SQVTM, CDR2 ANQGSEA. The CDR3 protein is CSTGTPDLNQPQHF. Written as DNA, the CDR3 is TGCAGTACAGGGACACCCGATCTAAATCAGCCCCAGCATTTT. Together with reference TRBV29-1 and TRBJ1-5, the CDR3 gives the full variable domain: SAVISQKPSRDICQRGTSLTIQCQVDSQVTMMFWYRQQPGQSLTLIATANQGSEATYESGFVIDKFPISRPNLTFSTLTVSNMSPEDSSIYLCSTGTPDLNQPQHFGDGTRLSIL.

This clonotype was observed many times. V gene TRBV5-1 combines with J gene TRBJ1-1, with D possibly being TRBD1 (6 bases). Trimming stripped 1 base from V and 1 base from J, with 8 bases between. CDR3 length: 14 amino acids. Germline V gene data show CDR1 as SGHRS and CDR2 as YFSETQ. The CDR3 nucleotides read TGCGCCAGCAGCTTGAAGGGACAGAACACTGAAGCTTTCTTT. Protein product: CASSLKGQNTEAFF. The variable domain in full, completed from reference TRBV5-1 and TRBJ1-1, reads KAGVTQTPRYLIKTRGQQVTLSCSPISGHRSVSWYQQTPGQGLQFLFEYFSETQRNKGNFPGRFSGRQFSNSRSEMNVSTLELGDSALYLCASSLKGQNTEAFFGQGTRLTVV.

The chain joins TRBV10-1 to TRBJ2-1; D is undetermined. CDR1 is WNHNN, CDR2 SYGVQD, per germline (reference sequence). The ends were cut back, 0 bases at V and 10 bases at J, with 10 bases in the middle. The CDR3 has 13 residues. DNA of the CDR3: TGCGCCAGCAGTGAGTCCCAGCTCGGCGAGCAGTTCTTC. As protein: CASSESQLGEQFF.

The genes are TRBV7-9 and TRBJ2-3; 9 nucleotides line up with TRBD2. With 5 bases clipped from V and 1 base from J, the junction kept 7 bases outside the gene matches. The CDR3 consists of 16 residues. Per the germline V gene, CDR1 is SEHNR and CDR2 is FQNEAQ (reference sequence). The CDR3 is CASSPQTSGRTDTQYF. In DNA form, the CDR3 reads TGTGCCAGCAGCCCACAGACTAGCGGACGCACAGATACGCAGTATTTT. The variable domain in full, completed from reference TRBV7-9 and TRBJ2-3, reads DTGVSQNPRHKITKRGQNVTFRCDPISEHNRLYWYRQTLGQGPEFLTYFQNEAQLEKSRLLSDRFSAERPKGSFSTLEIQRTEQGDSAMYLCASSPQTSGRTDTQYFGPGTRLTVL.